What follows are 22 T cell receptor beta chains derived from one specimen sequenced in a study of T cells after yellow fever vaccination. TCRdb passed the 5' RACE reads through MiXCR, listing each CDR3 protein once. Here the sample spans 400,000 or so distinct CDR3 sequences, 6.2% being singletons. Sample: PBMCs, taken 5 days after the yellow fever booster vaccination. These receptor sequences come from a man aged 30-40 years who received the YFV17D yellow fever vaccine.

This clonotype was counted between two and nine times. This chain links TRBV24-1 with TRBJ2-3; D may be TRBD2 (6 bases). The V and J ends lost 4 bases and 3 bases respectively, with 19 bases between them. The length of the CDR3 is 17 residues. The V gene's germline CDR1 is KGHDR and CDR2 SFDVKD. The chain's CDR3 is CATSDTPSAGPTDTQYF. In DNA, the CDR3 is TGTGCCACCAGTGACACCCCCTCGGCGGGGCCAACAGATACGCAGTATTTT.

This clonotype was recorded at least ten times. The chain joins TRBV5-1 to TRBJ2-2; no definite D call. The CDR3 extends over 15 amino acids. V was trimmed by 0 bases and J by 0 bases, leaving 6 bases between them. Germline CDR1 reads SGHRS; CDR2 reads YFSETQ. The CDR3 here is CASSLDSTNTGELFF. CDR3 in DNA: TGCGCCAGCAGCTTGGATAGCACGAACACCGGGGAGCTGTTTTTT.

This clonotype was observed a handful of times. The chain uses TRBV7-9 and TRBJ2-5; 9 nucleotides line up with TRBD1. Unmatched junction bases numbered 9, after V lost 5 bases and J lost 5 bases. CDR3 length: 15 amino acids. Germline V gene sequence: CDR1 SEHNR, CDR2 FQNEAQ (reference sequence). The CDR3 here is CASSHATGGLETQYF. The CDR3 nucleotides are TGTGCCAGCAGCCACGCGACAGGGGGATTGGAGACCCAGTACTTC.

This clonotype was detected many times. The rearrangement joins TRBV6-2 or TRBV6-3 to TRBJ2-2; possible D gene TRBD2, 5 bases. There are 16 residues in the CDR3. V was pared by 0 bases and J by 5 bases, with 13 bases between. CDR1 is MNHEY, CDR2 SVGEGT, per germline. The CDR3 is CASSYSDGVPTGELFF. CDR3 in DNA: TGTGCCAGCAGTTACTCGGACGGGGTCCCTACCGGGGAGCTGTTTTTT.

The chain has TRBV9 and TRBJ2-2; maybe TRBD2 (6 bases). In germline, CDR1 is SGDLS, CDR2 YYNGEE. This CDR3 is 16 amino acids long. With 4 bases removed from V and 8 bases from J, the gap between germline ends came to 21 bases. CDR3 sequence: CASSIRLDLTWGELFF. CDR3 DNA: TGTGCCAGCAGCATCAGACTAGATCTCACGTGGGGGGAGCTGTTTTTT.

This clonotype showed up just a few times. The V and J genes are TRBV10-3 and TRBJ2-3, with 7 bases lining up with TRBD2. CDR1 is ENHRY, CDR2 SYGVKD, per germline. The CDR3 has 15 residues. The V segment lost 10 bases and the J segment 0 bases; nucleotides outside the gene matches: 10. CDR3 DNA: TGTGCCACCAGGGTACTAGCGACCAGCACAGATACGCAGTATTTT. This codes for CATRVLATSTDTQYF.

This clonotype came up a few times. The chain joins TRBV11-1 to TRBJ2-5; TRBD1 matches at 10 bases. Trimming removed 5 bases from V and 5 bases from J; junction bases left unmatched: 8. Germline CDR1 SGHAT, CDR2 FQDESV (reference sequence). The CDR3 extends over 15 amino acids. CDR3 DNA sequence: TGTGCCAGCAGCCTAAGACAGGGGGCGCGGGAGACCCAGTACTTC. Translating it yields CASSLRQGARETQYF.

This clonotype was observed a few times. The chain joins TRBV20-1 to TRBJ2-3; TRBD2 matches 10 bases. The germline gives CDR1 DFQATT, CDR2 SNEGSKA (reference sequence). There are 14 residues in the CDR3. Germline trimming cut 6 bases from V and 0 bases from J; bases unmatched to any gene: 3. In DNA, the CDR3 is TGCAGTGCGGAGGGACTAGCGAGCACAGATACGCAGTATTTT. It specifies CSAEGLASTDTQYF.

CDR3 nucleotide sequence: TGTGCCAGCAGCTTAGCGGGGGTAGTCGGCACAGATACGCAGTATTTT. This translates into CASSLAGVVGTDTQYF. The chain employs TRBV7-2 and TRBJ2-3; the D call may be TRBD1 or TRBD2 (5 bases each). The CDR3 length is 16 residues. V dropped 0 bases and J dropped 1 base, with 11 bases sitting between them. Germline V lookup: CDR1 SGHTA, CDR2 FQGNSA.

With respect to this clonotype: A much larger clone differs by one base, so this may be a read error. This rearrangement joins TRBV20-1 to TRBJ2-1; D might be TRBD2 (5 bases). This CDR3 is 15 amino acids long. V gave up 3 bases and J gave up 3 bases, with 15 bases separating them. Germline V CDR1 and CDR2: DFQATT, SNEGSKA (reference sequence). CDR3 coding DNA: TGCAGTGCTAGTGGCGGGTCAGAGGGCTACAATGAGCAGTTCTTC. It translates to CSASGGSEGYNEQFF.

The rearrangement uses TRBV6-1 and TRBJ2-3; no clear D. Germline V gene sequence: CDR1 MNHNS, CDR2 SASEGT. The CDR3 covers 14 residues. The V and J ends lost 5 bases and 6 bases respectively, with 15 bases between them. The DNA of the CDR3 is TGTGCCAGCAGTCGAGATATTATGGCGGATACGCAGTATTTT. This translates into CASSRDIMADTQYF.

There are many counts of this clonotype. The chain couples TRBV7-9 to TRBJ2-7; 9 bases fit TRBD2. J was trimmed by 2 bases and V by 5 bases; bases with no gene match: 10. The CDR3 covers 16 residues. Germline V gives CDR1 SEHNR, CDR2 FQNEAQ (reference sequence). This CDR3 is CASSQGALAGAYEQYF. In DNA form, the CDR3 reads TGTGCCAGCAGCCAAGGGGCGTTAGCGGGAGCCTACGAGCAGTACTTC. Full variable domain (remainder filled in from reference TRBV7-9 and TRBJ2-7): DTGVSQNPRHKITKRGQNVTFRCDPISEHNRLYWYRQTLGQGPEFLTYFQNEAQLEKSRLLSDRFSAERPKGSFSTLEIQRTEQGDSAMYLCASSQGALAGAYEQYFGPGTRLTVT.

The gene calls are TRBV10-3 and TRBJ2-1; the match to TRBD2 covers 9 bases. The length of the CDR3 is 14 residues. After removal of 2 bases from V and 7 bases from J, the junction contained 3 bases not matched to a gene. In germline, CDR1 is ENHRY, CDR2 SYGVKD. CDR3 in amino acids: CAISEGLARNEQFF. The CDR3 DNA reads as TGTGCCATCAGTGAGGGACTAGCGAGGAATGAGCAGTTCTTC.

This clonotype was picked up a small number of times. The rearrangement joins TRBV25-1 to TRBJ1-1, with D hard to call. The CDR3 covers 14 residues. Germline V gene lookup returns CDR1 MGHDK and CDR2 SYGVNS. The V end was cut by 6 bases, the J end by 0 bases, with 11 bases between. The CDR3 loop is CASRGRVMNTEAFF. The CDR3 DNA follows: TGTGCCAGCAGGGGAAGGGTGATGAACACTGAAGCTTTCTTT.

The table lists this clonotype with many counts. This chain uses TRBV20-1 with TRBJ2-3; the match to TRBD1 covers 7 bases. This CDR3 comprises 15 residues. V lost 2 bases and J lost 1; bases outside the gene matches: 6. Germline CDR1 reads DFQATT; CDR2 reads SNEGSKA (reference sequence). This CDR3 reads CSARLPGQRTDTQYF. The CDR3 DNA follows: TGCAGTGCTAGACTCCCGGGACAGCGCACAGATACGCAGTATTTT.

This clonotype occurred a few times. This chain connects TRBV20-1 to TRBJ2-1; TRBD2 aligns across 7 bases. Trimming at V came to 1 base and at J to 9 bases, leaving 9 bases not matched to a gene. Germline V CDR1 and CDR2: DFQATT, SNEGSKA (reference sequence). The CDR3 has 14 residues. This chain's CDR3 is CSARGTSYSVEQFF. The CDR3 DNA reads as TGCAGTGCTAGAGGGACTAGTTATTCGGTTGAGCAGTTCTTC.

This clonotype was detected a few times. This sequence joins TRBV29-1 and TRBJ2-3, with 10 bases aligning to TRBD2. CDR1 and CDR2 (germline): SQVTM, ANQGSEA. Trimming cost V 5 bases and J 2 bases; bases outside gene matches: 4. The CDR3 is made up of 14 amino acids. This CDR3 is CSVQTSGATDTQYF. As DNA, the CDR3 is TGCAGCGTTCAAACTAGCGGGGCCACAGATACGCAGTATTTT.

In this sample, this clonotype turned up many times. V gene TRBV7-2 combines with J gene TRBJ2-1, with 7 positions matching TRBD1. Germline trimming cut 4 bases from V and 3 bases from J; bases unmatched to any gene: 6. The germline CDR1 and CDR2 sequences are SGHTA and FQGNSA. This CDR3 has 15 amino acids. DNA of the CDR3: TGTGCCAGCAGCTCTTCCGGGACAGACTACAATGAGCAGTTCTTC. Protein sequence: CASSSSGTDYNEQFF.

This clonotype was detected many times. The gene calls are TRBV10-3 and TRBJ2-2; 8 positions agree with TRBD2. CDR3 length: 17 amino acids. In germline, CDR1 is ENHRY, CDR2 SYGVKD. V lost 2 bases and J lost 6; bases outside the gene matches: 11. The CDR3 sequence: CAISESGLATVAGELFF. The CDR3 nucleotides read TGTGCCATCAGTGAGAGTGGACTAGCAACGGTGGCCGGGGAGCTGTTTTTT.

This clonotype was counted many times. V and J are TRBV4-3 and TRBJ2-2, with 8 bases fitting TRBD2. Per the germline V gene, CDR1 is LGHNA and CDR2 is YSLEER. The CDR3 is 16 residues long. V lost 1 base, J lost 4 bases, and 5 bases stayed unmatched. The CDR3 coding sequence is TGCGCCAGCAGCCAAGGAGCGGGAGAACTCACCGGGGAGCTGTTTTTT. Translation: CASSQGAGELTGELFF.

The CDR3 loop is CASSVFPGGQVTF. In nucleotides, the CDR3 is TGTGCCAGCAGCGTATTCCCGGGGGGTCAGGTCACCTTC. The V call is TRBV9, the J call TRBJ1-2; D may be TRBD1 (5 bases). Trimming stripped 1 base from V and 13 bases from J, with 17 bases between. The CDR3 runs 13 residues. Germline loops: CDR1 SGDLS, CDR2 YYNGEE.

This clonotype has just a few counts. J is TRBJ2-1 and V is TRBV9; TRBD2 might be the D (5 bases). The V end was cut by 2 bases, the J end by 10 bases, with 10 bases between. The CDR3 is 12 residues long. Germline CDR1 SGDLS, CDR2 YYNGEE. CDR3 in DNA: TGTGCCAGCAGCGTGGTCGGGGAGGAGCAGTTCTTC. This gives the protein CASSVVGEEQFF.